This TCR beta chain appears in the sequencing data of a study of blood T cell repertoires in COVID-19. Study details: Donors in the United States, Italy and Spain gave samples during acute or convalescent COVID-19.

V gave up 5 bases and J gave up 2 bases, with 7 bases separating them. The CDR3 runs to 12 residues. In germline, CDR1 is SGHDT, CDR2 YYEEEE. Authors' processing steps: How many nucleated cells were present was estimated from reference gene primer amplification. This table comes from immunoSEQ multiplex PCR, and its TCRdb copy is limited to in-frame clones, with some not included. V and J calls and clone size are given by that table; D and trimming were obtained from the DNA. The sample carries about 58,000 clones, roughly 92% recorded once. The source of this sequence is a man aged 50 to 60 with active COVID-19. This sequence joins TRBV5-6 and TRBJ1-1; D might be TRBD1 (5 bases). Sample: peripheral blood. CDR3 coding DNA: TGTGCCAGCAGTTGGGGCAACACTGAAGCTTTCTTT. It translates to CASSWGNTEAFF.